These T cell receptor beta chains were read from a single sample in a study of brain T cells in children with intractable seizures. The method was immunoSEQ multiplex PCR; TCRdb's version includes in-frame clones alone and lacks a portion of them. The sample has hundreds of thousands of clones, over 85% seen once. Sequencing was performed on peripheral blood, taken roughly 5 months after surgery. The receptor source for this set is a boy under two years old with tuberous sclerosis and intractable seizures. Both conserved end residues are part of each CDR3. Each record gives: V gene, D gene, J gene, clone size, CDR3 protein, CDR3 DNA. A D gene is named only where the DNA matches it firmly. A row's size may be missing; if present it is once, few, many or a size class.

TRBV3-1/TRBV3-2	TRBD1	TRBJ2-1	NA	CASSHAAGGESSYNEQFF	TGTGCCAGCAGCCATGCCGCAGGGGGAGAGAGCTCCTACAATGAGCAGTTCTTC
TRBV30	TRBD1	TRBJ1-6	NA	CAWRALQGAASPLHF	TGTGCCTGGAGGGCGTTACAGGGGGCGGCTTCACCCCTCCACTTT
TRBV12-3/TRBV12-4	NA	TRBJ2-1	NA	CASTEDIDEQFF	TGTGCCAGCACCGAGGACATTGATGAGCAGTTCTTC
TRBV30	NA	TRBJ2-1	NA	CASAESNYNEQFF	TGTGCCTCGGCCGAGTCTAACTACAATGAGCAGTTCTTC
TRBV1	NA	TRBJ2-1	NA	CTSRGSYNEQFF	TGCACCAGCCGGGGCTCCTACAATGAGCAGTTCTTC
TRBV6-5	NA	TRBJ2-1	NA	CASSYGDPGSYNEQFF	TGTGCCAGCAGTTACGGGGACCCCGGCAGCTACAATGAGCAGTTCTTC
TRBV6-1	TRBD2	TRBJ2-7	NA	CASSERRTSGSSIPYEQYF	TGTGCCAGCAGTGAAAGAAGGACTAGCGGGAGCTCAATCCCCTACGAGCAGTACTTC
TRBV5-5	NA	TRBJ2-3	NA	CASSLGTVSTDTQYF	TGTGCCAGCAGCTTGGGGACAGTCAGCACAGATACGCAGTATTTT
TRBV6-7	NA	TRBJ1-2	once	CASILASVVAYGYTF	NA
TRBV4-2	TRBD2	TRBJ2-1	NA	CASSQGLAGWEQFF	TGTGCCAGCAGCCAAGGACTAGCCGGTTGGGAGCAGTTCTTC
TRBV9	NA	TRBJ2-2	NA	CASSYPNTGELFF	TGTGCCAGCAGCTACCCGAACACCGGGGAGCTGTTTTTT
TRBV5-1	NA	TRBJ1-5	NA	CASSKDGDSNQPQHF	TGCGCCAGCAGCAAGGACGGAGATAGCAATCAGCCCCAGCATTTT
TRBV4-1	TRBD2	TRBJ2-7	NA	CASSQVRTSGGSSYEQYF	TGCGCCAGCAGCCAGGTTCGGACTAGCGGGGGTTCTTCCTACGAGCAGTACTTC
TRBV6-5	NA	TRBJ2-1	NA	CASWLAGNEQFF	TGTGCCAGCTGGCTAGCCGGCAATGAGCAGTTCTTC
TRBV25-1	NA	TRBJ1-1	NA	CASSDRGFPNTEAFF	TGTGCCAGCAGTGATAGGGGCTTCCCTAATACTGAAGCTTTCTTT
TRBV7-9	TRBD2	TRBJ2-7	NA	CASSSSSGGADLSGEQYF	TGTGCCAGCAGCTCCTCTAGCGGGGGGGCCGATTTATCGGGCGAGCAGTACTTC
TRBV9	TRBD2	TRBJ2-7	NA	CASSVAPSGLRSYEQYF	TGTGCCAGCAGCGTAGCCCCTAGCGGGTTGCGTTCCTACGAGCAGTACTTC
TRBV12-3/TRBV12-4	NA	TRBJ2-2	NA	CASSPANTGELFF	TGTGCCAGCAGTCCGGCGAACACCGGGGAGCTGTTTTTT
TRBV24-1	NA	TRBJ2-3	NA	CATSDLYRDPNTQYF	TGTGCCACCAGTGATTTGTATCGGGACCCAAATACGCAGTATTTT
TRBV6-2/TRBV6-3	NA	TRBJ2-7	many	CASSAPYEQYF	TGTGCCAGCAGTGCACCCTACGAGCAGTACTTC
TRBV10-3	TRBD1	TRBJ2-7	once	CAISLGDRGLGEQYF	TGTGCCATCAGCCTAGGGGACAGGGGGTTGGGCGAGCAGTACTTC
TRBV2	NA	TRBJ2-1	NA	CASRRQTGNNEQFF	TGTGCCAGCAGACGACAGACGGGGAACAATGAGCAGTTCTTC
TRBV30	NA	TRBJ1-6	NA	CAWSASTNSPLHF	TGTGCCTGGAGTGCGTCAACAAATTCACCCCTCCACTTT
TRBV18	NA	TRBJ1-3	once	CASFELSGNTIYF	TGTGCTTCGTTTGAGCTCTCTGGAAACACCATATATTTT
TRBV5-1	NA	TRBJ1-5	NA	CASSKLDGEPQHF	TGCGCCAGCAGCAAGCTTGATGGGGAGCCCCAGCATTTT
TRBV10-3	NA	TRBJ1-4	NA	CAISESGSPEKLFF	TGTGCCATCAGTGAGTCGGGCAGCCCCGAGAAACTGTTTTTT
TRBV24-1	NA	TRBJ2-5	NA	CATSDPGTSQETQYF	TGTGCCACCAGTGATCCGGGGACATCCCAAGAGACCCAGTACTTC
TRBV24-1	TRBD2	TRBJ2-3	NA	CATSDRGLAGTDTQYF	TGTGCCACCAGTGATCGGGGACTAGCGGGAACAGATACGCAGTATTTT
TRBV20-1	TRBD1	TRBJ1-4	NA	CSASSAPGQGEKLFF	TGCAGTGCTAGTTCTGCACCGGGACAGGGTGAAAAACTGTTTTTT
TRBV30	TRBD2	TRBJ2-2	NA	CAWRRGGPSGRTPNTGELFF	TGTGCCTGGAGGCGAGGAGGCCCTAGCGGGAGGACCCCGAACACCGGGGAGCTGTTTTTT
TRBV27	NA	TRBJ1-6	once	CASSWGGSPLHF	TGTGCCAGCAGTTGGGGGGGATCACCCCTCCACTTT
TRBV19	NA	TRBJ2-1	NA	CASSIWGGLGNEQFF	TGTGCCAGTAGTATTTGGGGGGGCCTCGGCAATGAGCAGTTCTTC
TRBV7-9	NA	TRBJ1-1	NA	CASSLAVAEAFF	TGTGCCAGCAGCTTAGCGGTGGCTGAAGCTTTCTTT
TRBV19	NA	TRBJ1-2	NA	CASSMGGISYGYTF	TGTGCCAGTAGTATGGGGGGAATTAGCTATGGCTACACCTTC
TRBV5-1	TRBD2	TRBJ2-1	NA	CASSLGSGGLNEQFF	TGCGCCAGCAGCTTGGGTAGCGGGGGGCTAAATGAGCAGTTCTTC
TRBV6-5	TRBD2	TRBJ2-1	NA	CASSYRGTRTGNEQFF	TGTGCCAGCAGTTATAGGGGGACTAGGACGGGCAATGAGCAGTTCTTC
TRBV10-3	NA	TRBJ2-5	NA	CAIRETGPEETQYF	TGTGCCATCAGGGAGACCGGCCCCGAAGAGACCCAGTACTTC
TRBV12-3/TRBV12-4	TRBD1	TRBJ1-3	NA	CASSSDRGNTIYF	TGTGCCAGCAGTTCGGACAGGGGAAACACCATATATTTT
TRBV28	TRBD2	TRBJ2-2	NA	CASSFVSFAGGGIANTGELFF	TGTGCCAGCAGTTTCGTTAGTTTCGCGGGAGGGGGAATAGCGAACACCGGGGAGCTGTTTTTT
TRBV6-2/TRBV6-3	TRBD2	TRBJ2-3	once	CASSYAGGSGGPRGTDTQYF	TGTGCCAGCAGTTACGCCGGCGGTAGCGGGGGGCCCAGGGGCACAGATACGCAGTATTTT
TRBV4-1	TRBD1	TRBJ2-2	NA	CASSHRTGNTGELFF	TGCGCCAGCAGCCATCGGACAGGCAACACCGGGGAGCTGTTTTTT
TRBV30	NA	TRBJ1-2	NA	CAWSVMEGSNYGYTF	TGTGCCTGGAGTGTGATGGAGGGTTCTAACTATGGCTACACCTTC
TRBV4-2	NA	TRBJ2-2	NA	CASSQPPPGASVYTGELFF	TGTGCCAGCAGCCAACCCCCTCCAGGGGCTAGCGTTTACACCGGGGAGCTGTTTTTT